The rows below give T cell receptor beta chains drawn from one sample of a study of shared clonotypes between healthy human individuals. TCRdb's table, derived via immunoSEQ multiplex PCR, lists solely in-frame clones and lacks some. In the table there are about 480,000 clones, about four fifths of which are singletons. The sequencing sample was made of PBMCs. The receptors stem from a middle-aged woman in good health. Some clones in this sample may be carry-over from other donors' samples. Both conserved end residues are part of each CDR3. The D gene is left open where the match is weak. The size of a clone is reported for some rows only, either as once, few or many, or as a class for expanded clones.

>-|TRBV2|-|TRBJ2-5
CASSERGPETQYF
TGTGCCAGCAGTGAACGTGGGCCAGAGACCCAGTACTTC
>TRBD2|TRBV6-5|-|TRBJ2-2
CASRRAGANTGELFF
TGTGCCAGCAGGAGAGCGGGGGCCAACACCGGGGAGCTGTTTTTT
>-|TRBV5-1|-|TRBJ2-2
CASSSDREGTGELFF
TGCGCCAGCAGCTCCGACAGGGAGGGGACCGGGGAGCTGTTTTTT
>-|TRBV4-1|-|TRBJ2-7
CASSQSTVWGYEQYF
TGCGCCAGCAGCCAATCGACGGTATGGGGCTACGAGCAGTACTTC
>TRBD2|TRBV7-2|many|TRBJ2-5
CASSLKGLAGGFETQYF
TGTGCCAGCAGCTTAAAGGGACTAGCGGGAGGATTTGAGACCCAGTACTTC
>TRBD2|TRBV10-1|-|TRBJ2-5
CASSGLAGVRETQYF
TGCGCCAGCAGTGGGCTAGCGGGAGTCAGAGAGACCCAGTACTTC
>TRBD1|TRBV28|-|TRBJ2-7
CASSAILDRVPYEQYF
TGTGCCAGCAGTGCTATACTCGACAGGGTTCCCTACGAGCAGTACTTC
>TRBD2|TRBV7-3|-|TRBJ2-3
CASSHPGTSGMGDTQYF
TGTGCCAGCAGCCATCCCGGGACTAGCGGGATGGGGGATACGCAGTATTTT
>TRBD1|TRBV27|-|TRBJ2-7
CASSLHDRAEQYF
TGTGCCAGCAGTTTACACGACAGGGCCGAGCAGTACTTC
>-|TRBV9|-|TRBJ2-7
CASSVDLVSEQYF
TGTGCCAGCAGCGTAGACCTAGTGAGCGAGCAGTACTTC
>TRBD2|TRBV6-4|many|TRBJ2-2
CASSAGTSGSVGELFF
TGTGCCAGCAGCGCCGGGACTAGCGGGAGTGTCGGGGAGCTGTTTTTT
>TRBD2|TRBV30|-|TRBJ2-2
CAWSRGLAGVGELFF
TGTGCCTGGAGTCGAGGACTAGCGGGAGTCGGGGAGCTGTTTTTT
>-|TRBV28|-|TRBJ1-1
CATWAETRITFF
TGTGCCACCTGGGCGGAGACCAGGATAACTTTCTTT
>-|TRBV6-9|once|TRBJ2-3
CARIPGGAGRSTDTQYF
TGTGCCAGGATTCCTGGGGGGGCTGGGAGGAGCACAGATACGCAGTATTTT
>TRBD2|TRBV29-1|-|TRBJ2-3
CSVAATSGSSGDTQYF
TGCAGCGTTGCCGCGACTAGCGGAAGCTCCGGGGATACGCAGTATTTT
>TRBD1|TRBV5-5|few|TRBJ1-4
CASSSGTEREKLFF
TGTGCCAGCAGCTCTGGGACAGAGAGAGAAAAACTGTTTTTT
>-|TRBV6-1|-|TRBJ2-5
CASSERQRGETQYF
TGTGCCAGCAGTGAAAGACAGCGCGGAGAGACCCAGTACTTC
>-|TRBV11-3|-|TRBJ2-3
CASSSGTLGIPDTQYF
TGTGCCAGCAGTTCAGGGACGCTTGGGATTCCAGATACGCAGTATTTT
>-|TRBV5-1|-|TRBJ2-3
CASSLGRTASTDTQYF
TGCGCCAGCAGCTTGGGACGGACCGCCAGCACAGATACGCAGTATTTT
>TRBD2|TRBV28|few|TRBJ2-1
CASSTPTSGTSGEQFF
TGTGCCAGCAGTACCCCCACTAGCGGGACCTCCGGTGAGCAGTTCTTC
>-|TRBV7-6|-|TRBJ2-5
CASSLDRQETQYF
TGTGCCAGCAGCCTGGACAGACAAGAGACCCAGTACTTC
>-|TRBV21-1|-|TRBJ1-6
CASSPSYGTVSSYNSPLHF
TGTGCCAGCAGCCCTTCTTATGGCACTGTAAGCTCCTATAATTCACCCCTCCACTTT
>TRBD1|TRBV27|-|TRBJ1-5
CASSPTTTGAWNQPQHF
TGTGCCAGCAGTCCAACGACGACAGGGGCCTGGAATCAGCCCCAGCATTTT
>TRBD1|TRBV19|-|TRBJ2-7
CASSLMGQSSYEQYF
TGTGCCAGTAGTCTGATGGGACAGAGCTCCTACGAGCAGTACTTC
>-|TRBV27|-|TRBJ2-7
CASSDTSYEQYF
TGTGCCAGTTCGGACACTTCCTACGAGCAGTACTTC
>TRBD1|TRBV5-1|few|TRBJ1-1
CASSLGPGQGTEAFF
TGCGCCAGCAGCTTGGGTCCGGGACAGGGTACTGAAGCTTTCTTT
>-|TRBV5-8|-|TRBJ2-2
CASSLFGVWSTGELFF
TGTGCCAGCAGCTTGTTTGGAGTATGGAGCACCGGGGAGCTGTTTTTT
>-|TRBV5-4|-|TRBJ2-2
CASSARDWMNTGELFF
TGTGCCAGCAGCGCCCGGGACTGGATGAACACCGGGGAGCTGTTTTTT
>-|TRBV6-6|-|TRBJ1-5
CASSYSAEGGQPQHF
TGTGCCAGCAGTTACTCGGCGGAGGGCGGTCAGCCCCAGCATTTT
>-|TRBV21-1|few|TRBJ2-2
CASSNRMNTGELFF
TGTGCCAGCAGCAACAGGATGAACACCGGGGAGCTGTTTTTT
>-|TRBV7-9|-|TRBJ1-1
CASSLPLDRNTEAFF
TGTGCCAGCAGCCTCCCCCTTGACAGGAACACTGAAGCTTTCTTT
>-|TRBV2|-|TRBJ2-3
CASSRDGTDTQYF
TGTGCCAGCAGTCGGGACGGCACAGATACGCAGTATTTT
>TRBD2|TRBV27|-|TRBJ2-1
CASSLSPPGLAAYNEQFF
TGTGCCAGCAGTTTATCCCCTCCGGGACTAGCGGCCTACAATGAGCAGTTCTTC
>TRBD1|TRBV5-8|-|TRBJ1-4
CASSLRGTAISANEKLFF
TGTGCCAGCAGCTTGCGAGGGACAGCGATTTCGGCTAATGAAAAACTGTTTTTT
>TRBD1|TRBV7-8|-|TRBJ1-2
CASSKIGDRSYGYTF
TGTGCCAGCAGTAAGATCGGGGACAGGTCTTATGGCTACACCTTC
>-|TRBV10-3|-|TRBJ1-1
CAISEGVEAFF
TGTGCCATCAGTGAAGGTGTTGAAGCTTTCTTT
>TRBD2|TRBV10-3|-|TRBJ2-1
CAISESGIYNEQFF
TGTGCCATCAGTGAAAGCGGGATCTACAATGAGCAGTTCTTC
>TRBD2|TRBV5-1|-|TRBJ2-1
CASSLGSGRAKNEQFF
TGCGCCAGCAGCTTGGGGAGCGGGAGGGCCAAAAATGAGCAGTTCTTC
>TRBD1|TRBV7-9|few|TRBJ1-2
CASSLAGGGYTF
TGTGCCAGCAGCTTGGCAGGGGGAGGCTACACCTTC
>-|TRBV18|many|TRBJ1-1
CASSPEGGGTEAFF
TGTGCCAGCTCACCAGAGGGTGGAGGGACTGAAGCTTTCTTT
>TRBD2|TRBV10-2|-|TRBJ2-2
CASSEPSGRPKPGELFF
TGCGCCAGCAGTGAGCCTAGCGGGAGGCCGAAGCCCGGGGAGCTGTTTTTT
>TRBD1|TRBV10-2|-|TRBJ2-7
CASRDRLPEQYF
TGCGCCAGCAGGGACAGGCTCCCCGAGCAGTACTTC
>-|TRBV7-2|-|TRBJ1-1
CASSLSRDTNTEAFF
TGTGCCAGCAGCTTATCCCGGGACACCAACACTGAAGCTTTCTTT
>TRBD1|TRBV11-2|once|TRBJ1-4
CASSPGGRVGEKLFF
TGTGCCAGCAGCCCAGGGGGAAGGGTGGGTGAAAAACTGTTTTTT
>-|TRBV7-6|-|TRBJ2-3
CASSSGYTDTQYF
TGTGCCAGCAGCTCAGGTTACACAGATACGCAGTATTTT
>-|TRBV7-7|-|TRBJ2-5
CASSTDIQETQYF
TGTGCCAGCAGCACTGACATTCAAGAGACCCAGTACTTC
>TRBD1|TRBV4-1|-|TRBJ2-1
CASRYAAGQGVQFF
TGCGCCAGCAGATACGCAGCAGGACAGGGGGTTCAGTTCTTC
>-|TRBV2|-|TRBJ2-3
CASSVTALTDTQYF
TGTGCCAGCAGTGTGACAGCCCTCACAGATACGCAGTATTTT
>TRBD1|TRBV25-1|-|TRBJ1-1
CASSEPGTGGTEAFF
TGTGCCAGCAGTGAGCCTGGGACAGGGGGTACTGAAGCTTTCTTT
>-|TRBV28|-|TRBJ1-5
CASSLLDQPQHF
TGTGCCAGCAGTTTACTGGACCAGCCCCAGCATTTT
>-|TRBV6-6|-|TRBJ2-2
CASSLRGRGELFF
TGTGCCAGCAGTCTAAGGGGCCGGGGGGAGCTGTTTTTT
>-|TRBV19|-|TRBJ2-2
CASRPGPNTGELFF
TGTGCCAGTAGGCCCGGGCCCAACACCGGGGAGCTGTTTTTT
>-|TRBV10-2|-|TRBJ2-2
CASSQTPRAGELFF
TGCGCCAGCAGTCAAACCCCTAGGGCCGGGGAGCTGTTTTTT
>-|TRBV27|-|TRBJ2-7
CASRPTETYEQYF
TGTGCCAGCAGACCGACGGAGACCTACGAGCAGTACTTC
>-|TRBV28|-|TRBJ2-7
CASSLRLLEQYF
TGTGCCAGCAGTTTACGCTTACTCGAGCAGTACTTC
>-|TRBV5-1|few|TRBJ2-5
CASSSGTDRQETQYF
TGCGCCAGCAGCTCGGGGACTGACAGACAAGAGACCCAGTACTTC